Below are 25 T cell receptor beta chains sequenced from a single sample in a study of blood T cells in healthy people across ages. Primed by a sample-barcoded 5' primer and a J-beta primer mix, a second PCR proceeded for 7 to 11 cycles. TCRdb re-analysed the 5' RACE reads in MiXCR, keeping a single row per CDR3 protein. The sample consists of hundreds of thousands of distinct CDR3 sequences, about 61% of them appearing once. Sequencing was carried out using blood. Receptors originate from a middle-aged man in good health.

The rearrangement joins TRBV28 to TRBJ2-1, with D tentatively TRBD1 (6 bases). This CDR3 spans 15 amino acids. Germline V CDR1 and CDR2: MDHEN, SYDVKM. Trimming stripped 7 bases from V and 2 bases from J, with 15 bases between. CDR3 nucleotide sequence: TGTGCCAGCACCTCTGGTCAGGGGCCCTACAATGAGCAGTTCTTC. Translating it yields CASTSGQGPYNEQFF.

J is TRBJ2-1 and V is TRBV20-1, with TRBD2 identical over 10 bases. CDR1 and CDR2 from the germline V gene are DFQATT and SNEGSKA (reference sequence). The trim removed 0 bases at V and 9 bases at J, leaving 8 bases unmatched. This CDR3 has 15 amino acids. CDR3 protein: CSARDIERGGFEQFF. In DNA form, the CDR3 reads TGCAGTGCTAGAGACATAGAGCGGGGGGGCTTTGAGCAGTTCTTC.

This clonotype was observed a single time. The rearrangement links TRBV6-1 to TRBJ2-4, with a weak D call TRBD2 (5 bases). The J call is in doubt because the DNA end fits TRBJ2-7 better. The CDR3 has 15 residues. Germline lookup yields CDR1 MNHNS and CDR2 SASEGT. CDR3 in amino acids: CASSEAWRSSYEQYF. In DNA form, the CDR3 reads TGTGCCAGCAGTGAAGCGTGGAGGTCCTCCTACGAGCAGTACTTC.

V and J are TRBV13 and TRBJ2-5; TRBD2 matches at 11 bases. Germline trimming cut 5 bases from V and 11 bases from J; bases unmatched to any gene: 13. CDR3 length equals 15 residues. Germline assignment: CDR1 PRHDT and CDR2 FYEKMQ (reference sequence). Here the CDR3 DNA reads TGTGCCAGCAGCCATAGCGGGAGGGCCGCCAATGAGCAGTACTTC. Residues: CASSHSGRAANEQYF.

CDR3 nucleotide sequence: TGCGCCAGCAGACTAGCGGGGGCCCTCTACAATGAGCAGTTCTTC. It specifies CASRLAGALYNEQFF. The chain employs TRBV5-1 and TRBJ2-1, with 11 nucleotides matching TRBD2. Germline V lookup: CDR1 SGHRS, CDR2 YFSETQ. Trimming took 5 bases from V and 3 from J; bases not matched to a gene: 4. The CDR3 is made up of 15 amino acids.

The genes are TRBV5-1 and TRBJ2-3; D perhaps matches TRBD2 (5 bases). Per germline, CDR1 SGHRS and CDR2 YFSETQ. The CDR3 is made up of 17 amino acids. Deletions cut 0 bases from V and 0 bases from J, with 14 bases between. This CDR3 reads CASSLEGGLSSTDTQYF. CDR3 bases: TGCGCCAGCAGCTTGGAGGGCGGACTCTCTAGCACAGATACGCAGTATTTT.

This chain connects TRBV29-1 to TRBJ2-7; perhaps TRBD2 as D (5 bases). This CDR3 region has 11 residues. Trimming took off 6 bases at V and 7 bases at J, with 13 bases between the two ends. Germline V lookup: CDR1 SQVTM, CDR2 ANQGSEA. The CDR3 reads CSVIALREQYF. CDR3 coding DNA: TGCAGCGTGATAGCGCTTAGGGAGCAGTACTTC.

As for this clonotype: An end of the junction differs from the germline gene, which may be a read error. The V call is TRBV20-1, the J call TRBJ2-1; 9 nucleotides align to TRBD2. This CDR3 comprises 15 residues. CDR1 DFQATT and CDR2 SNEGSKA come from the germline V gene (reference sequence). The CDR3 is CSARDQAGGPFEQFF. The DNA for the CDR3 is TGCAGTGCTAGAGATCAGGCGGGGGGGCCCTTTGAGCAATTCTTC.

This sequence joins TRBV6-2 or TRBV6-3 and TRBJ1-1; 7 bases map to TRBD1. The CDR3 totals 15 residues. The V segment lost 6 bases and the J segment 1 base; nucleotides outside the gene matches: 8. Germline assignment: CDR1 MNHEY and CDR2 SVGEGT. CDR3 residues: CASRQTDRANTEAFF. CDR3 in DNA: TGTGCCAGCAGACAGACCGACAGGGCGAACACTGAAGCTTTCTTT.

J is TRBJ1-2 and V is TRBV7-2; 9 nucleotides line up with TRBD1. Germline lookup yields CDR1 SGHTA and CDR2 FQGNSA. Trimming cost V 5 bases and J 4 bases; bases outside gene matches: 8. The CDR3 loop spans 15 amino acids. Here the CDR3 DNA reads TGTGCCAGCAGCCTAACCCCGGGACAGGGCTATGGCTACACCTTC. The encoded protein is CASSLTPGQGYGYTF.

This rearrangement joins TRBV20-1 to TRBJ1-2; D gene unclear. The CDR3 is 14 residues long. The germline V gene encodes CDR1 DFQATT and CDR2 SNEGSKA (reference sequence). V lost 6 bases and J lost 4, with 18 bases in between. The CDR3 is CSALERLGRYGYTF. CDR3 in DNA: TGCAGTGCACTGGAGCGTCTTGGACGCTATGGCTACACCTTC.

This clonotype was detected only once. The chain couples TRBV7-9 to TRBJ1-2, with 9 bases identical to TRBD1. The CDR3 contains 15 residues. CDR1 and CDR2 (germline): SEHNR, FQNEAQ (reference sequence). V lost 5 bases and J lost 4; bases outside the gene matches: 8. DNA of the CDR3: TGTGCCAGCAGCCAGGGACAGGGCTCCCCCTATGGCTACACCTTC. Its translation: CASSQGQGSPYGYTF.

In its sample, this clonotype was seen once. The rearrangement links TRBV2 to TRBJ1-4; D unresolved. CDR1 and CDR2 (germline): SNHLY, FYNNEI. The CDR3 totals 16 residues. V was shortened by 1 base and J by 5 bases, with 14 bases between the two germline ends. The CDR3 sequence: CASSEVRPDLNEKLFF. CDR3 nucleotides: TGTGCCAGCAGTGAAGTACGGCCAGACCTAAATGAAAAACTGTTTTTT.

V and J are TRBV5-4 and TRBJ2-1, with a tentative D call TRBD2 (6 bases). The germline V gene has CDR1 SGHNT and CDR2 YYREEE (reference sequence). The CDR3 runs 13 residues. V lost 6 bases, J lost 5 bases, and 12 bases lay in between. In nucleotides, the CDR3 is TGTGCCAGCAACGGGGGACGTCACAATGAGCAGTTCTTC. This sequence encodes CASNGGRHNEQFF.

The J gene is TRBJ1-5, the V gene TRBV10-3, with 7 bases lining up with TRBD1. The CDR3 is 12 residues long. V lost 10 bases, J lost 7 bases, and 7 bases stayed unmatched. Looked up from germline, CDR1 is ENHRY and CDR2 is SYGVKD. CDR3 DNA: TGTGCCACCGGACAGGTTGACCAGCCCCAGCATTTT. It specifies CATGQVDQPQHF.

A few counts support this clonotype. The CDR3 DNA sequence: TGTGCCAGTACTCATATGTCCGCCGGGACAGGTCTGTACTTC. Its translation is CASTHMSAGTGLYF. The chain has TRBV19 and TRBJ2-5, with 8 bases matching TRBD1. Germline-derived CDR1 and CDR2 are LNHDA and SQIVND (reference sequence). After removal of 7 bases from V and 13 bases from J, the junction contained 17 bases not matched to a gene. The CDR3 contains 14 residues.

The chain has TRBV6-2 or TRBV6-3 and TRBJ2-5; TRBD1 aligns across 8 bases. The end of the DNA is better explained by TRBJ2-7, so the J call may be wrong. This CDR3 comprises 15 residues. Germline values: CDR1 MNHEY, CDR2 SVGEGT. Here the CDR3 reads CASRGQAYEQYEQYF. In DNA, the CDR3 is TGTGCCAGCAGGGGACAGGCCTACGAGCAATACGAGCAGTACTTC.

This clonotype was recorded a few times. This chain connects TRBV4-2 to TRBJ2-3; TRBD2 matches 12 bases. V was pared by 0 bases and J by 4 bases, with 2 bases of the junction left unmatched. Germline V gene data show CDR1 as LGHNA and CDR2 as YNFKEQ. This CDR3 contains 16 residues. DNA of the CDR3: TGTGCCAGCAGCCAAGAACTAGCGGGAGGCGCAGATACGCAGTATTTT. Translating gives CASSQELAGGADTQYF.

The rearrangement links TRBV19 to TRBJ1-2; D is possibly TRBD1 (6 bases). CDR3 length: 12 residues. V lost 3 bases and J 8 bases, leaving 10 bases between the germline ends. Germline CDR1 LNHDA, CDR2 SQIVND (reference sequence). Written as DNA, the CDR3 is TGTGCCAGTAGTATGGGGGCTTGGGGCTACACCTTC. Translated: CASSMGAWGYTF.

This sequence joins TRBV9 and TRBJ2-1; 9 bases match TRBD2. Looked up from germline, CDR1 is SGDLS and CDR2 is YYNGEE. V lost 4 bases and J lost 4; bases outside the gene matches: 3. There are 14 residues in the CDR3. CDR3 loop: CASSIAGEYNEQFF. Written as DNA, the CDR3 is TGTGCCAGCAGCATAGCGGGAGAATACAATGAGCAGTTCTTC.

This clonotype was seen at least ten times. In nucleotides, the CDR3 is TGCAGTGCTAGAGGCGACTTGGCGTCCCAGTTACAACAAGAGACCCAGTACTTC. This sequence encodes CSARGDLASQLQQETQYF. This chain uses TRBV20-1 with TRBJ2-5; D remains ambiguous. With 1 base removed from V and 2 bases from J, the gap between germline ends came to 23 bases. The CDR3 runs 18 residues. CDR1 DFQATT and CDR2 SNEGSKA come from the germline V gene (reference sequence).

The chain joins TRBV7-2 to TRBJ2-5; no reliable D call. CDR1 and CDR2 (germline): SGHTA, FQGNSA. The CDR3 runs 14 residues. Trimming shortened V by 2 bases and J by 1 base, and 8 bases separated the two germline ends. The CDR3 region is CASSLIAFQETQYF. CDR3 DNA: TGTGCCAGCAGCTTAATCGCTTTCCAAGAGACCCAGTACTTC.

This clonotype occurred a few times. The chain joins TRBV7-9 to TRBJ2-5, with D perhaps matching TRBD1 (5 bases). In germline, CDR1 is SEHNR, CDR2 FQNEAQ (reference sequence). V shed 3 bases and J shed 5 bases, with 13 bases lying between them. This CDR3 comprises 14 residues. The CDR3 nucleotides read TGTGCCAGCAGCTTTCAGGGTAACTCGGAGACCCAGTACTTC. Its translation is CASSFQGNSETQYF.

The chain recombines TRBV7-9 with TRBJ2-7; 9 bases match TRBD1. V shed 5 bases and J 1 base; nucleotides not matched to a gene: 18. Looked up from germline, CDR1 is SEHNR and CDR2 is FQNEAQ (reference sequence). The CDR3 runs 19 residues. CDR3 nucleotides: TGTGCCAGCAGCCCCATGATGCCCTCCGACAGGGGGGGATCCTACGAGCAGTACTTC. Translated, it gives CASSPMMPSDRGGSYEQYF.

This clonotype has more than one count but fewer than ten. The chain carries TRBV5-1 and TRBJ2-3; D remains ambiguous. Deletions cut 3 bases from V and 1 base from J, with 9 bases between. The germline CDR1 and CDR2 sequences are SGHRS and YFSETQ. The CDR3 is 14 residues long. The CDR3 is CASSSRLGTDTQYF. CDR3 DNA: TGCGCCAGCAGCTCTAGACTTGGCACAGATACGCAGTATTTT.